What follows is one T cell receptor (beta chain) and its context. The antigen is not known. The data derive from a study of cytotoxic CD8 clonotypes in ibrutinib-treated CLL. At the level of the study: By median roughly 5.5 years, approximately twelve had progressed and about 15 stayed remitted; responses had been 2 complete and around 25 partial. Overall study findings and caveats: Progressing and sustained-remission patients had different sampling times.

Assay: immunoSEQ multiplex PCR; the TCRdb copy retains only in-frame clones and omits some. The sample lists some 120,000 clones; about 53% were seen once. Trimming stripped 0 bases from V and 5 bases from J, with 11 bases between. Germline V gene lookup returns CDR1 GTSNPN and CDR2 SVGIG (reference sequence). CDR3 length equals 14 residues. The sequence derives from a human donor with chronic lymphocytic leukemia. This chain links TRBV30 with TRBJ1-5, with no clear D. Sample: PBMCs, taken after 24 months of ibrutinib treatment. The CDR3 DNA sequence: TGTGCCTGGAGTGTCGGGATCTCTTATCAGCCCCAGCATTTT. It is translated as CAWSVGISYQPQHF.